This TCR beta chain was recovered during a study of OX40 agonist ivuxolimab in advanced cancers. Study-wide findings and caveats: Expanded clones were, on average, more numerous in CD8+ T cells than in CD4+. What antigens the expanded peripheral T cells recognized was never established. Normalized T-cell clonal expansion was also low in some nonresponders.

The table came from immunoSEQ multiplex PCR; TCRdb's copy has only in-frame clones and leaves some out. The sample carries around 100,000 clones, 91% recorded once. This clone has only one observation. The antigen is unknown. CDR1 and CDR2 (germline): SEHNR, FQNEAQ (reference sequence). This CDR3 spans 14 amino acids. V was trimmed by 8 bases and J by 0 bases, leaving 11 bases between them. This TCR derives from an adult with an advanced solid tumor such as melanoma, head and neck, liver or kidney cancer. The sequenced sample was CD4+ or CD8+ T cells sorted from blood, obtained in a trial of the OX40 agonist ivuxolimab. The chain uses TRBV7-9 and TRBJ2-1; tentatively, D is TRBD2 (6 bases). The CDR3 is CASVRGSSYNEQFF. The CDR3 DNA reads as TGTGCCAGCGTCCGGGGGAGCTCCTACAATGAGCAGTTCTTC.